Listed here is a single T cell receptor (gamma chain). TCRdb ran CATT on the multiplex PCR reads. The sample consists of approximately 2,200 gamma-chain clones, about an eighth of them appearing once. The data are from a study of gamma delta lymphoproliferative disorders and STAT genes. At the level of the study: Each gamma-chain library started from at least 50 ng of genomic DNA, using the LymphoTrack Dx TCRG Assay.

PBMCs from patients and controls supplied the genomic DNA for sequencing. The CDR3 loop spans 11 amino acids. The V segment lost 9 bases and the J segment 10 bases; nucleotides outside the gene matches: 9. The chain links TRGV11 to TRGJ1 or TRGJ2. TRGV11 is an open reading frame, and its role is uncertain. The clonotype was recovered from a human donor in good health. The sequenced sample was blood. The CDR3 nucleotides are TGTGCCTGCTGGCCCTGGATAAAGAAACTCTTT. Translating it yields CACWPWIKKLF.